The subject of this entry is one T cell receptor (beta chain). Trimming shortened V by 2 bases and J by 5 bases, and 10 bases separated the two germline ends. CDR1 and CDR2 (germline): GTSNPN, SVGIG (reference sequence). The CDR3 loop spans 12 amino acids. RNA extraction was followed by reverse transcription into cDNA, which acted as the sequencing template. Assay used: immunoSEQ multiplex PCR; TCRdb lists only in-frame clones, some missing. The table has around 250,000 clones, about two thirds seen once. The data originate from a study of CD8+ T cells in alopecia areata. The chain recombines TRBV30 with TRBJ2-7; D is perhaps TRBD1 or TRBD2 (5 bases each). Sequenced here: CD4+ T cells sorted from blood, sampled at week 0. The TCR was taken from a human donor with alopecia areata. DNA for the CDR3: TGTGCCTGGAGTCGAGGGGCCCACGAGCAGTACTTC. Translating it yields CAWSRGAHEQYF.